A selection of T cell receptor beta chains follows, all from one sample in a study of blood T cell repertoires in COVID-19. Clones were read by immunoSEQ multiplex PCR, and TCRdb kept only the in-frame ones, dropping some. The repertoire consists of 150,000 or so clones, with roughly 90% occurring once and the leading ten covering 7% to 8%. The sample comprised PBMCs or T cells enriched from blood (not recorded which). These receptors came from a woman in her 50s who had recovered from COVID-19. Both conserved end residues are part of each CDR3. The order of the fields is D gene, clone size, V gene, CDR3 length, J gene, CDR3 protein, CDR3 DNA. A D gene is named only where the DNA matches it firmly. Clone size is stated in some rows and not others, as once, few, many or a class when expanded.

>.|once|TRBV6-1|17|TRBJ1-5
CASSGRSGLTINQPQHF
TGTGCCAGCAGTGGGCGGTCGGGACTGACGATTAATCAGCCCCAGCATTTT
>TRBD2|.|TRBV19|14|TRBJ2-2
CASLSGINTGELFF
TGTGCCAGCCTTAGCGGGATTAACACCGGGGAGCTGTTTTTT
>.|.|TRBV19|15|TRBJ1-5
CASSIRSTRNQPQHF
TGTGCCAGTAGTATTCGCAGTACCCGCAATCAGCCCCAGCATTTT
>TRBD2|.|TRBV2|15|TRBJ2-2
CASKTSARGPGELFF
TGTGCCAGCAAGACTAGCGCCAGAGGACCCGGGGAGCTGTTTTTT
>.|.|TRBV4-1|16|TRBJ1-5
CASSHGMTQGHQPQHF
TGCGCCAGCAGCCACGGCATGACCCAGGGCCATCAGCCCCAGCATTTT
>.|.|TRBV10-3|13|TRBJ2-7
CATRDNIPYEQYF
TGTGCCACCCGGGACAACATACCCTACGAGCAGTACTTC
>.|.|TRBV7-2|16|TRBJ1-5
CASSFGGVGSNQPQHF
TGTGCCAGCAGCTTCGGAGGGGTGGGGAGCAATCAGCCCCAGCATTTT
>.|.|TRBV10-3|15|TRBJ1-5
CAISPGESGNQPQHF
TGTGCCATCAGTCCTGGGGAGTCTGGCAATCAGCCCCAGCATTTT
>.|.|TRBV28|14|TRBJ1-1
CATMDSPMNTEAFF
TGTGCCACTATGGACAGCCCGATGAACACTGAAGCTTTCTTT
>.|few|TRBV6-6|14|TRBJ2-1
CASSYGGLLNEQFF
TGTGCCAGCAGTTACGGCGGACTCCTAAATGAGCAGTTCTTC
>TRBD1|.|TRBV5-1|14|TRBJ2-5
CASSLEGTGETQYF
TGCGCCAGCAGCTTGGAGGGGACAGGAGAGACCCAGTACTTC
>.|.|TRBV6-6|13|TRBJ1-1
CASRDSANTEAFF
TGTGCCAGCAGGGACAGTGCTAACACTGAAGCTTTCTTT
>TRBD2|.|TRBV5-4|15|TRBJ2-3
CASSLRREATDTQYF
TGTGCCAGCAGCTTGAGGCGGGAGGCCACAGATACGCAGTATTTT
>.|.|TRBV27|16|TRBJ1-5
CASSNRGFGSNQPQHF
TGTGCCAGCAGCAACCGGGGGTTTGGGAGCAATCAGCCCCAGCATTTT
>.|once|TRBV7-9|13|TRBJ1-2
CASSRKEQAGYTF
TGTGCCAGCAGCCGTAAGGAACAGGCGGGCTACACCTTC
>TRBD1|.|TRBV5-5|14|TRBJ1-3
CASSPGTVGNTIYF
TGTGCCAGCAGCCCGGGGACAGTCGGAAACACCATATATTTT
>.|.|TRBV28|15|TRBJ1-1
CASTPIGTANTEAFF
TGTGCCAGCACTCCCATAGGGACTGCGAACACTGAAGCTTTCTTT
>.|.|TRBV5-4|14|TRBJ1-6
CASSLRQDYSPLHF
TGTGCCAGCAGCTTGAGACAGGACTATTCACCCCTCCACTTT
>TRBD1|.|TRBV4-1|16|TRBJ1-4
CASSERTRGMREKLFF
TGCGCCAGCAGCGAAAGAACCAGGGGGATGCGGGAAAAACTGTTTTTT
>.|once|TRBV28|13|TRBJ1-5
CASSLYYDQPQHF
TGTGCCAGCAGTCTATACTATGATCAGCCCCAGCATTTT
>.|.|TRBV2|16|TRBJ1-2
CASSLLPGTNLHGYTF
TGTGCCAGCAGCCTGCTTCCGGGGACAAACTTACATGGCTACACCTTC
>.|.|TRBV18|18|TRBJ1-1
CASSPLILTEPMNTEAFF
TGTGCCAGCTCACCACTCATTCTGACAGAGCCAATGAACACTGAAGCTTTCTTT
>.|.|TRBV7-8|13|TRBJ1-1
CASSSKGDTEAFF
TGTGCCAGCAGCTCCAAAGGGGATACTGAAGCTTTCTTT
>TRBD1|.|TRBV5-8|14|TRBJ2-7
CASSRTGSFYEQYF
TGTGCCAGCAGCCGGACAGGGAGTTTCTACGAGCAGTACTTC
>.|few|TRBV30|14|TRBJ2-7
CAWSRWRNTYEQYF
TGTGCCTGGAGTAGGTGGAGGAACACTTACGAGCAGTACTTC
>.|once|TRBV4-1|14|TRBJ1-4
CASSLGRANEKLFF
TGCGCCAGCAGCCTCGGCAGGGCTAATGAAAAACTGTTTTTT
>TRBD1|.|TRBV28|16|TRBJ2-2
CASSAPGTVVTGELFF
TGTGCCAGCAGCGCGCCGGGGACAGTCGTCACCGGGGAGCTGTTTTTT
>.|.|TRBV27|14|TRBJ2-5
CASSLSYFSETQYF
TGTGCCAGCAGTTTATCTTATTTTTCGGAGACCCAGTACTTC
>TRBD2|.|TRBV7-9|16|TRBJ2-7
CASSLGLAGATYEQYF
TGTGCCAGCAGCTTAGGACTAGCGGGAGCCACCTACGAGCAGTACTTC
>.|.|TRBV10-3|15|TRBJ2-7
CAISDVGQTSYEQYF
TGTGCCATCAGTGATGTAGGACAGACTTCCTACGAGCAGTACTTC
>.|.|TRBV18|14|TRBJ1-5
CASSPDGGDQPQHF
TGTGCCAGCTCACCAGATGGGGGCGATCAGCCCCAGCATTTT
>.|few|TRBV7-2|14|TRBJ2-2
CASSLLRGTGELFF
TGTGCCAGCAGCTTACTGCGGGGCACCGGGGAGCTGTTTTTT
>TRBD1|.|TRBV10-3|15|TRBJ1-1
CAISSGTGGLTEAFF
TGTGCCATCAGCTCCGGGACAGGGGGCCTGACTGAAGCTTTCTTT
>.|.|TRBV3-1/TRBV3-2|15|TRBJ1-6
CASSQQGGNGSPLHF
TGTGCCAGCAGCCAACAGGGAGGTAACGGATCACCCCTCCACTTT
>.|.|TRBV28|13|TRBJ1-4
CAILDSNNEKLFF
TGTGCCATCTTGGACAGCAATAATGAAAAACTGTTTTTT
>.|.|TRBV2|11|TRBJ2-2
CASTDTGELFF
TGTGCCAGCACCGACACCGGGGAGCTGTTTTTT
>TRBD2|.|TRBV10-3|15|TRBJ2-7
CAISAGSGSLHEQYF
TGTGCCATCAGTGCGGGAAGCGGGAGTCTCCACGAGCAGTACTTC
>TRBD1|.|TRBV7-9|15|TRBJ2-1
CASSSGQEYYNEQFF
TGTGCCAGCAGCTCAGGACAGGAGTACTACAATGAGCAGTTCTTC
>TRBD1|once|TRBV7-6|15|TRBJ1-1
CASSRRGRQDTEAFF
TGTGCCAGCAGTCGCAGGGGGAGACAGGACACTGAAGCTTTCTTT
>.|.|TRBV11-2|14|TRBJ1-2
CASSSTLWDYGYTF
TGTGCCAGCAGCTCGACACTTTGGGACTATGGCTACACCTTC